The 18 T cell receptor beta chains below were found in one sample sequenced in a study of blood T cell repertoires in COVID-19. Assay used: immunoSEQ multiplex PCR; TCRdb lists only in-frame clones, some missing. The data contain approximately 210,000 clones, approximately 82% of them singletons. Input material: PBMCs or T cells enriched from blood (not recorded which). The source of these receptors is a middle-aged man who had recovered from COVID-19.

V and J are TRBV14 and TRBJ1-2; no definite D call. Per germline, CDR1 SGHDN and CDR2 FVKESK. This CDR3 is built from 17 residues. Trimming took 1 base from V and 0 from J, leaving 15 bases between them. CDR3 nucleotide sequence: TGTGCCAGCAGCCAAGCGGGGTCCGGATTAGCTAACTATGGCTACACCTTC. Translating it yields CASSQAGSGLANYGYTF.

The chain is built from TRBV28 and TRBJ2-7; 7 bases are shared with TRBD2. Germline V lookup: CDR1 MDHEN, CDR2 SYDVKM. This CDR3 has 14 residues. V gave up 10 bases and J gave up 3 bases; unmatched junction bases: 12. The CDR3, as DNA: TGTGCCACCTTCCGGGGGGTAGCGGGCTACGAGCAGTACTTC. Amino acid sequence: CATFRGVAGYEQYF.

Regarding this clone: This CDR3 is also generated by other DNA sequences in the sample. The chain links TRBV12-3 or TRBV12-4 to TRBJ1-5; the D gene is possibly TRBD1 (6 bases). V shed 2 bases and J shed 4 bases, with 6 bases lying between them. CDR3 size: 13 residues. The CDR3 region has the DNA TGTGCCAGCAGTTTACAGGGGAATCAGCCCCAGCATTTT. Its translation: CASSLQGNQPQHF.

This CDR3 is CASSYSVGLGYTF. The CDR3 nucleotides are TGTGCCAGCAGTTACTCAGTAGGACTTGGCTACACCTTC. The chain has TRBV6-5 and TRBJ1-2, with D uncertain. Germline loops: CDR1 MNHEY, CDR2 SVGAGI. The V and J ends lost 0 bases and 7 bases respectively, with 9 bases between them. The CDR3 length is 13 residues.

In DNA, the CDR3 is TGTGCCACCAGTGATTCGGTCTTCCCCTATGGCTACACCTTC. Translated: CATSDSVFPYGYTF. The rearrangement uses TRBV24-1 and TRBJ1-2; D gene unclear. V gave up 2 bases and J gave up 4 bases, with 10 bases separating them. Germline V gene data show CDR1 as KGHDR and CDR2 as SFDVKD. The CDR3 is 14 amino acids.

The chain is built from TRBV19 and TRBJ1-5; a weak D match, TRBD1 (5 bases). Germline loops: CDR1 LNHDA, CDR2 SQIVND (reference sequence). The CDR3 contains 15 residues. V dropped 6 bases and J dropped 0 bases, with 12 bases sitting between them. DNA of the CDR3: TGTGCCAGTAGGACTCAGGGTTATAGCAATCAGCCCCAGCATTTT. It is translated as CASRTQGYSNQPQHF.

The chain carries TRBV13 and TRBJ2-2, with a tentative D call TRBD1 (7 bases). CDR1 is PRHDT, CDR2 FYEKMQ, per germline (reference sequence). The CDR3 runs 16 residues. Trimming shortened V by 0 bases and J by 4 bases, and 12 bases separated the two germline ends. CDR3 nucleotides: TGTGCCAGCAGCTTAGGCCAGGGGGGCCTCACCGGGGAGCTGTTTTTT. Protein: CASSLGQGGLTGELFF.

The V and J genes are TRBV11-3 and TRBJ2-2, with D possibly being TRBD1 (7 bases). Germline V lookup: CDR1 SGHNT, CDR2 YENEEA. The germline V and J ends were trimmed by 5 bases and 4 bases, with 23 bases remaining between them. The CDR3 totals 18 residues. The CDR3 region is CASSPAEGRQGGTGELFF. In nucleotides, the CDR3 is TGTGCCAGCAGCCCAGCTGAGGGTCGACAGGGAGGCACCGGGGAGCTGTTTTTT.

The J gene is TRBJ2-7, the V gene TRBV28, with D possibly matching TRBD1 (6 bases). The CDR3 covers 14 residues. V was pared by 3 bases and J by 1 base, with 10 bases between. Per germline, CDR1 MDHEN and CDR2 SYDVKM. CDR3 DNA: TGTGCCAGCAGTTTTGTTGGACAGTCCTACGAGCAGTACTTC. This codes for CASSFVGQSYEQYF.

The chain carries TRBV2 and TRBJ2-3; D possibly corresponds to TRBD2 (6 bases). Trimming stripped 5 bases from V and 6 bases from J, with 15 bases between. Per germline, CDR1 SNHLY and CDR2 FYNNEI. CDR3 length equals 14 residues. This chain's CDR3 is CASSYGGGGDTQYF. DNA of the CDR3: TGTGCCAGCAGTTACGGGGGAGGAGGGGATACGCAGTATTTT.

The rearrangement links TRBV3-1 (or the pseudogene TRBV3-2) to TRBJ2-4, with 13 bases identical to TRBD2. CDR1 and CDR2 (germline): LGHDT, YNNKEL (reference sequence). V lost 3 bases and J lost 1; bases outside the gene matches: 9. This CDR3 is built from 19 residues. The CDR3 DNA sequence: TGTGCCAGCAGCCATCTAAGGACTAGCGGGAGCGGCGCCAAAAACATTCAGTACTTC. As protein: CASSHLRTSGSGAKNIQYF.

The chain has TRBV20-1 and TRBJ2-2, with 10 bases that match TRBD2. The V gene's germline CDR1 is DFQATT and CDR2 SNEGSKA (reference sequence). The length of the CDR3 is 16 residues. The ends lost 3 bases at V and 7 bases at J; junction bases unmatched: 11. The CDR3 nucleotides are TGCAGTGCTAGTAAGGGGTCTAGCGGGAGAGGCGGGGAGCTGTTTTTT. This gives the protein CSASKGSSGRGGELFF.

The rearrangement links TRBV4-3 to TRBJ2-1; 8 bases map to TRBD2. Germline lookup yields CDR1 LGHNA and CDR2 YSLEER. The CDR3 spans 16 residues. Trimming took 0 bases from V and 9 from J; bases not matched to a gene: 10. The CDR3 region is CASSQDFTSGYSEQFF. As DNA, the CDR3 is TGCGCCAGCAGCCAAGATTTCACTAGCGGTTATAGTGAGCAGTTCTTC.

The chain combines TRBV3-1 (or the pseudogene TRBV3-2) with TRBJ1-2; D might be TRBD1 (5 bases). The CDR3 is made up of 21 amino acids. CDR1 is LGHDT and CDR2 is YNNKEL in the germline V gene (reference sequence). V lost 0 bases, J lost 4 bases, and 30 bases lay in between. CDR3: CASSQDWHRAGFRDPLYGYTF. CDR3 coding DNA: TGTGCCAGCAGCCAAGATTGGCACCGGGCGGGGTTTAGGGACCCCCTCTATGGCTACACCTTC.

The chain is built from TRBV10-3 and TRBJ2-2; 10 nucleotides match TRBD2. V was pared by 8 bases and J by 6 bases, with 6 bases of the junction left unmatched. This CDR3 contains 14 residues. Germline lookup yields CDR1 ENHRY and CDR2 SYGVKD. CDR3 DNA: TGTGCCATCTGGAGCGGGGGGGCGTCCGGGGAGCTGTTTTTT. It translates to CAIWSGGASGELFF.

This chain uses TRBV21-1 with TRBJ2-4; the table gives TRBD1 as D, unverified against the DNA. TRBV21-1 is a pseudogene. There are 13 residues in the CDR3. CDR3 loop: CAGQVIAKNIQYF. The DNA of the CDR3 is TGTGCCGGACAGGTAATAGCCAAAAACATTCAGTACTTC.

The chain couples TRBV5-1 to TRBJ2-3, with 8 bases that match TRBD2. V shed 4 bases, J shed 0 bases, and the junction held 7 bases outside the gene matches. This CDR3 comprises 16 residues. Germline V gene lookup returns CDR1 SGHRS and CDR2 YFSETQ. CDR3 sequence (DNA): TGCGCCAGCAGCCTATTAGCGGGGACTAGCACAGATACGCAGTATTTT. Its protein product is CASSLLAGTSTDTQYF. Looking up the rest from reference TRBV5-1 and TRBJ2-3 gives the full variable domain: KAGVTQTPRYLIKTRGQQVTLSCSPISGHRSVSWYQQTPGQGLQFLFEYFSETQRNKGNFPGRFSGRQFSNSRSEMNVSTLELGDSALYLCASSLLAGTSTDTQYFGPGTRLTVL.

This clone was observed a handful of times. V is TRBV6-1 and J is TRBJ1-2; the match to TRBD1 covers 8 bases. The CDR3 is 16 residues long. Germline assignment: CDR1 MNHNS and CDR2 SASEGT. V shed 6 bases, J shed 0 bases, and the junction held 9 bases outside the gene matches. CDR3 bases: TGTGCCAGCAGGGAACCGGGACAGGCCTCTAACTATGGCTACACCTTC. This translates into CASREPGQASNYGYTF.